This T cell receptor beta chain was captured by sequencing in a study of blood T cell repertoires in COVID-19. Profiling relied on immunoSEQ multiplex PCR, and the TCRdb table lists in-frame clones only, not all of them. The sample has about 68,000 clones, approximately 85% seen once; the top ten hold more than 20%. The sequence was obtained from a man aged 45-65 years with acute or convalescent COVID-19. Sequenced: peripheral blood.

The CDR3 loop reads CASSLSTGGDEQFF. In DNA form, the CDR3 reads TGTGCCAGCAGCTTATCGACAGGGGGAGATGAGCAGTTCTTC. The chain uses TRBV7-8 and TRBJ2-1, with TRBD1 matching over 9 bases. CDR1 is SGHVS and CDR2 is FQNEAQ in the germline V gene. The trim removed 2 bases at V and 8 bases at J, leaving 4 bases unmatched. The CDR3 has 14 residues.